These 18 T cell receptor beta chains came from one sample sequenced in a study of CD8 T cells in ankylosing spondylitis (dated by TCRdb to about 2017). Libraries were built with 5' RACE. This sample was sequenced with an Illumina HiSeq 2500. TCRdb passed the public sequencing reads through fastp at Q25 and MiXCR, retaining productive beta sequences. Duplicate CDR3 protein sequences are folded into a single record with the most common DNA and genes. For this sample there are 380,000 or so distinct CDR3 sequences; 20% to 25% appear just once. Of the sample, around 13% is held by the ten largest clones. Sequencing input: blood, either unsorted or a sorted T cell fraction (not recorded which). Receptor source: a male donor with ankylosing spondylitis or in good health (not recorded which).

This clonotype has at least ten counts. The rearrangement uses TRBV15 and TRBJ2-7; D is unclear. Germline V gene lookup returns CDR1 LNHNV and CDR2 YYDKDF (reference sequence). V was shortened by 0 bases and J by 3 bases, with 21 bases between the two germline ends. The length of the CDR3 is 18 residues. As DNA, the CDR3 is TGTGCCACCAGCAGAGACCGGGTTCCCTCCCTTCCGTTCTACGAGCAGTACTTC. Residues: CATSRDRVPSLPFYEQYF.

In its sample, this clonotype was seen a few times. This may come from a read error, since a much larger clone is one base off. The V and J genes are TRBV11-2 and TRBJ2-1; 8 bases map to TRBD2. V gave up 1 base and J gave up 5 bases; unmatched junction bases: 4. This CDR3 contains 15 residues. Per the germline V gene, CDR1 is SGHAT and CDR2 is FQNNGV. The CDR3 DNA reads as TGTGCCAGCAGCTTAGCGGGGGGGCCCCACAATGAGCAGTTCTTC. It specifies CASSLAGGPHNEQFF.

This clonotype was counted only a few times. DNA for the CDR3: TGTGCCAGCAGTTCACGACAGAATAATGAAAAACTGTTTTTT. Encoded protein: CASSSRQNNEKLFF. The V call is TRBV6-5, the J call TRBJ1-4; tentative D call: TRBD1 (5 bases). The V end was cut by 4 bases, the J end by 4 bases, with 10 bases between. Per the germline V gene, CDR1 is MNHEY and CDR2 is SVGAGI. The CDR3 is 14 amino acids.

This clonotype was detected a few times. CDR3 coding DNA: TGTGCCAGCAGCCTAACAAGGCAACTTCCCTACGAGCAGTACTTC. It codes for CASSLTRQLPYEQYF. The chain couples TRBV12-3 or TRBV12-4 to TRBJ2-7; D gene ambiguous. This CDR3 spans 15 amino acids. The germline V and J ends were trimmed by 6 bases and 2 bases, with 17 bases remaining between them.

V usage is TRBV30 and J usage is TRBJ2-3, with no clear D. CDR1 and CDR2 from the germline V gene are GTSNPN and SVGIG (reference sequence). V dropped 2 bases and J dropped 0 bases, with 12 bases sitting between them. The CDR3 runs 15 residues. The CDR3 nucleotides are TGTGCCTGGAGTCTAGGGCAATTTAGCACAGATACGCAGTATTTT. Protein: CAWSLGQFSTDTQYF. The full variable domain, its missing parts supplied by reference TRBV30 and TRBJ2-3, is SQTIHQWPATLVQPVGSPLSLECTVEGTSNPNLYWYRQAAGRGLQLLFYSVGIGQISSEVPQNLSASRPQDRQFILSSKKLLLSDSGFYLCAWSLGQFSTDTQYFGPGTRLTVL.

In this sample, this clonotype turned up a few times. This chain joins TRBV28 and TRBJ2-7; D may be TRBD2 (5 bases). Germline lookup yields CDR1 MDHEN and CDR2 SYDVKM. The CDR3 consists of 14 residues. The chain's CDR3 is CARLRVRTSYEQYF. Here the CDR3 DNA reads TGTGCTCGCCTGAGGGTGAGGACCTCCTACGAGCAGTACTTC.

This clonotype showed up just a few times. This chain uses TRBV7-6 with TRBJ2-7; D is perhaps TRBD1 (5 bases). CDR3 length equals 13 residues. Trimming took 0 bases from V and 9 from J, leaving 12 bases between them. Per the germline V gene, CDR1 is SGHVS and CDR2 is FNYEAQ. CDR3 bases: TGTGCCAGCAGCTTAGCGGGGCGGACAACGCAGTACTTC. The encoded protein is CASSLAGRTTQYF.

DNA of the CDR3: TGTGCCAGCAGTTTAGGGGGTGGGTCAGAGACCCAGTACTTC. Translated: CASSLGGGSETQYF. The chain links TRBV27 to TRBJ2-5; TRBD1 or TRBD2 may be the D gene (5 bases each). Germline assignment: CDR1 MNHEY and CDR2 SMNVEV (reference sequence). Trimming took off 2 bases at V and 4 bases at J, with 11 bases between the two ends. The CDR3 spans 14 residues.

The chain carries TRBV10-2 and TRBJ2-7; 10 nucleotides match TRBD2. The V and J ends lost 10 bases and 2 bases, in that order; junction bases with no gene match: 8. Germline-derived CDR1 and CDR2 are WSHSY and SAAADI. CDR3 length: 14 amino acids. CDR3 sequence: CATLGSGGAYEQYF. DNA of the CDR3: TGCGCCACCCTAGGGAGCGGGGGGGCCTACGAGCAGTACTTC.

The chain couples TRBV5-6 to TRBJ2-7; 8 bases fit TRBD2. This CDR3 region has 14 residues. The V gene end was trimmed by 3 bases and the J gene end by 4 bases; junction bases not matched to a gene: 6. Germline lookup yields CDR1 SGHDT and CDR2 YYEEEE. The CDR3, as DNA: TGTGCCAGCAGCTCCTCCGGGGGGGGATACGAGCAGTACTTC. Translated, it gives CASSSSGGGYEQYF. The variable domain in full, with the rest retrieved from reference TRBV5-6 and TRBJ2-7, is DAGVTQSPTHLIKTRGQQVTLRCSPKSGHDTVSWYQQALGQGPQFIFQYYEEEERQRGNFPDRFSGHQFPNYSSELNVNALLLGDSALYLCASSSSGGGYEQYFGPGTRLTVT.

This sequence joins TRBV11-1 and TRBJ2-1; TRBD1 aligns across 7 bases. After removal of 4 bases from V and 10 bases from J, the junction contained 10 bases not matched to a gene. The CDR3 length is 14 residues. Germline CDR1 is SGHAT and CDR2 is FQDESV (reference sequence). The CDR3 nucleotides are TGTGCCAGCAGCTGGGGAGAGGGGGCGTGGGAGCAGTTCTTC. Protein sequence: CASSWGEGAWEQFF.

This clonotype has only a few counts. The rearrangement links TRBV15 to TRBJ2-3; D possibly corresponds to TRBD1 (5 bases). Germline values: CDR1 LNHNV, CDR2 YYDKDF (reference sequence). This CDR3 has 15 amino acids. V lost 2 bases, J lost 7 bases, and 16 bases lay in between. The CDR3 DNA sequence: TGTGCCACCAGCAGACCACTCGACAGTCTATATACGCAGTATTTT. It specifies CATSRPLDSLYTQYF.

This clonotype was observed a few times. This rearrangement joins TRBV7-9 to TRBJ1-2; D remains unclear. Germline-derived CDR1 and CDR2 are SEHNR and FQNEAQ (reference sequence). V was pared by 1 base and J by 3 bases, with 9 bases between. This CDR3 contains 14 residues. The CDR3 nucleotides are TGTGCCAGCAGCTTAGGAACGTCTGACTATGGCTACACCTTC. Its protein is CASSLGTSDYGYTF.

This clonotype was found a few times. The rearrangement uses TRBV10-3 and TRBJ2-7, with D uncertain. The CDR3 consists of 13 residues. In germline, CDR1 is ENHRY, CDR2 SYGVKD. Between the trimmed V and J ends, which lost 5 bases and 0 bases, there was a span of 8 bases. CDR3 sequence reads: CAISPHDSYEQYF. In nucleotides, the CDR3 is TGTGCCATCAGTCCCCACGACTCCTACGAGCAGTACTTC.

This clonotype was picked up a small number of times. This rearrangement joins TRBV11-2 to TRBJ2-2; D possibly corresponds to TRBD2 (6 bases). The germline V and J ends were trimmed by 6 bases and 7 bases, with 21 bases remaining between them. Germline CDR1 is SGHAT and CDR2 is FQNNGV. This CDR3 has 16 amino acids. CDR3 DNA: TGTGCCAGCAGGTCAATTTTGGTCAGCGGGTACGGGGAGCTGTTTTTT. It yields the protein CASRSILVSGYGELFF.

This clonotype was observed a handful of times. The V gene is TRBV12-3 or TRBV12-4, the J gene TRBJ2-3, with D hard to call. CDR3 length equals 14 residues. Trimming stripped 1 base from V and 2 bases from J, with 7 bases between. The CDR3 DNA follows: TGTGCCAGCAGTTTAGACAGAGACACAGATACGCAGTATTTT. Protein: CASSLDRDTDTQYF.

This clonotype was counted ten times or more. This chain joins TRBV27 and TRBJ2-7; D may match TRBD1 or TRBD2 (5 bases each). Germline loops: CDR1 MNHEY, CDR2 SMNVEV (reference sequence). The CDR3 loop spans 14 amino acids. The V and J ends lost 2 bases and 2 bases respectively, with 10 bases between them. The CDR3 nucleotides are TGTGCCAGCAGTTTAGGGACGGCTACCTACGAGCAGTACTTC. Its translation is CASSLGTATYEQYF.

This sequence joins TRBV20-1 and TRBJ1-1; tentatively, D is TRBD1 (5 bases). Germline V gene sequence: CDR1 DFQATT, CDR2 SNEGSKA (reference sequence). CDR3 length equals 15 residues. V gave up 1 base and J gave up 1 base, with 13 bases separating them. CDR3 protein: CSARGMGRTNTEAFF. The CDR3 DNA reads TGCAGTGCTAGAGGCATGGGACGGACGAACACTGAAGCTTTCTTT.